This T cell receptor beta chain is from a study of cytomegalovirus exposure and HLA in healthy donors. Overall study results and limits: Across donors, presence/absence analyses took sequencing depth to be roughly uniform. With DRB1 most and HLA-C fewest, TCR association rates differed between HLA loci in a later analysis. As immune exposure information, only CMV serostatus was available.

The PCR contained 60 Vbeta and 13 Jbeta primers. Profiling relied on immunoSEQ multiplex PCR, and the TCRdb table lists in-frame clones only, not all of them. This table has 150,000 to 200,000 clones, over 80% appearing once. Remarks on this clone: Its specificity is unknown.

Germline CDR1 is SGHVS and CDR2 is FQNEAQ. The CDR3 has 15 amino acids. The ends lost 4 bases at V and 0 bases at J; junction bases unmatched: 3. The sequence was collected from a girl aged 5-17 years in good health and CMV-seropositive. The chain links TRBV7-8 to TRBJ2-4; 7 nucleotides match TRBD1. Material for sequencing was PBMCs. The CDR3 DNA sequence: TGTGCCAGCAGCTCTAGACAGGGAGCCAAAAACATTCAGTACTTC. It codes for CASSSRQGAKNIQYF. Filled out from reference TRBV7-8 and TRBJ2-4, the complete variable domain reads GAGVSQSPRYKVAKRGQDVALRCDPISGHVSLFWYQQALGQGPEFLTYFQNEAQLDKSGLPSDRFFAERPEGSVSTLKIQRTQQEDSAVYLCASSSRQGAKNIQYFGAGTRLSVL.